Listed below are T cell receptor beta chains from one sample, sequenced in a study of circulating CD8 cells and anti-PD-1 response in melanoma. A single record per CDR3 protein comes from TCRdb applying MiXCR to the reads. Of around 570 distinct CDR3 sequences listed, 5.6% are singletons. The sequencing used CD8+ T cells from PBMCs, collected at baseline or after one month of anti-PD-1 therapy (not recorded which). These receptors were taken from a human donor with melanoma. CDR3s include the opening cysteine and the closing phenylalanine or tryptophan. D genes are given only for firm matches. Each size is once, few, many, or a class for an expanded clone.

d_call cdr3_length j_call clone_size v_call cdr3_nt cdr3_aa
- 13 TRBJ2-7 large TRBV3-1 TGTGCCAGCAGCCACAGGGTAACCTACGAGCAGTACTTC CASSHRVTYEQYF
- 16 TRBJ2-3 medium-sized TRBV6-5 TGTGCCAGCAGTTACCAGGCTAGCGTCATTTCAGATACGCAGTATTTT CASSYQASVISDTQYF
- 11 TRBJ2-1 large TRBV29-1 - CSVGTGTLTDF
- 14 TRBJ1-5 large TRBV27 TGTGCCAGCAGCCTCGGGGGGCGCAATCAGCCCCAGCATTTT CASSLGGRNQPQHF
- 13 TRBJ2-1 medium-sized TRBV14 TGTGCCAGCAGCCAAAACACGTGGAATGAGCAGTTCTTC CASSQNTWNEQFF
TRBD1 13 TRBJ1-4 large TRBV29-1 TGCAGCGTAGGACAGGGTCGGAATGAAAAACTGTTTTTT CSVGQGRNEKLFF
- 13 TRBJ2-1 large TRBV19 TGTGCCAGTAGTACTCCCTTCCTGAATGAGCAGTTCTTC CASSTPFLNEQFF
- 15 TRBJ2-1 large TRBV7-2 TGTGCCAGCAGCTCCGGCTCGGGGGCCTACAATGAGCAGTTCTTC CASSSGSGAYNEQFF
- 15 TRBJ2-1 large TRBV20-1 TGCAGTGCTAGAGATACCCCTCGGACTGCCAATGAGCAGTTCTTC CSARDTPRTANEQFF
- 15 TRBJ2-7 medium-sized TRBV4-2 TGTGCCAGCAGCCAAGAGTGGCGGCCCAACTACGAGCAGTACTTC CASSQEWRPNYEQYF
TRBD2 15 TRBJ2-5 medium-sized TRBV20-1 TGCAGTGCTAGAGATGGGGACGGGAGGCAAGAGACCCAGTACTTC CSARDGDGRQETQYF
- 14 TRBJ2-7 medium-sized TRBV29-1 TGCAGCGTTGAAGATAGCAAGGTCTCCTACGAGCAGTACTTC CSVEDSKVSYEQYF
TRBD2 17 TRBJ2-3 medium-sized TRBV25-1 TGTGCCAGCAGTGAAGGGTTCCCGGGACTAGGGGGAGATACGCAGTATTTT CASSEGFPGLGGDTQYF
TRBD2 15 TRBJ2-3 once TRBV6-4 TGTGCCAGCAGCCCCTCAGCGGGAGACACAGATACGCAGTATTTT CASSPSAGDTDTQYF
- 17 TRBJ2-1 medium-sized TRBV14 TGTGCCAGCAGCCAAGAATGGCCATACGAAGACTACAATGAGCAGTTCTTC CASSQEWPYEDYNEQFF
- 14 TRBJ1-1 large TRBV25-1 TGTGCCAGCAGTGGTGTTACGGGGAACACTGAAGCTTTCTTT CASSGVTGNTEAFF
- 14 TRBJ2-7 large TRBV19 TGTGCCAGTAGCAACTGGGACGGTCACTACGAGCAGTACTTC CASSNWDGHYEQYF
- 15 TRBJ1-2 large TRBV29-1 TGCAGCGTTGAAGAACTCGGGTCCCTGTCCTATGGCTACACCTTC CSVEELGSLSYGYTF
TRBD2 14 TRBJ2-7 medium-sized TRBV12-3/TRBV12-4 TGTGCCAGCACCTCTAGCGGGCGAGGGGACGAGCAGTACTTC CASTSSGRGDEQYF
- 15 TRBJ2-4 large TRBV4-2 TGTGCCAGCAGCCAAGAACAACTAGCCAAAAACATTCAGTACTTC CASSQEQLAKNIQYF
- 14 TRBJ2-2 large TRBV27 TGTGCCAGCAGTTACGACACGCAGCCCGGGGAGCTGTTTTTT CASSYDTQPGELFF
- 12 TRBJ2-7 medium-sized TRBV30 TGTGCCTGGTGGGCTGTCCCCTACGAGCAGTACTTC CAWWAVPYEQYF
- 13 TRBJ2-1 large TRBV7-2 TGTGCCAGCAGCTCTAGGAATCGCAATGAGCAGTTCTTC CASSSRNRNEQFF
- 14 TRBJ2-7 large TRBV19 TGTGCCAGTAGTATGGAGGGAAGCTCCTACGAGCAGTACTTC CASSMEGSSYEQYF
TRBD1 15 TRBJ2-7 medium-sized TRBV20-1 TGCAGTGCGAGGGACAGGGATTCTTTGGCCTACGAGCAGTACTTC CSARDRDSLAYEQYF